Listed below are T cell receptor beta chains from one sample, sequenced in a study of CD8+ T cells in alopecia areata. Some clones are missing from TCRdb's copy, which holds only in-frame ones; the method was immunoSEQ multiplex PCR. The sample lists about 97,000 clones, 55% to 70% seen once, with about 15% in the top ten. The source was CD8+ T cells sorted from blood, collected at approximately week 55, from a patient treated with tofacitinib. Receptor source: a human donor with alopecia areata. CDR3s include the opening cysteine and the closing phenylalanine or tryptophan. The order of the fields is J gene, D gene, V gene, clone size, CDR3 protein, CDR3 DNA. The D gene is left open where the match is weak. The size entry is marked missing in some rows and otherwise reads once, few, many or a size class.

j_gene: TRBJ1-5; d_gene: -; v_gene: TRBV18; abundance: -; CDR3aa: CASSRAGFHQPQHF; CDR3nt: TGTGCCAGCTCACGAGCAGGGTTCCATCAGCCCCAGCATTTT
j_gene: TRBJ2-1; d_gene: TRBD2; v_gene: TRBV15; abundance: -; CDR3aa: CATSRPRGGDEQFF; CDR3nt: TGTGCCACCAGCCGCCCCCGGGGGGGGGATGAGCAGTTCTTC
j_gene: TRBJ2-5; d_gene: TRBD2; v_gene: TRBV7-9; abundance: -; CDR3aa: CASSPPTAGSVETQYF; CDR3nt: TGTGCCAGCAGCCCACCGACAGCGGGGTCGGTAGAGACCCAGTACTTC
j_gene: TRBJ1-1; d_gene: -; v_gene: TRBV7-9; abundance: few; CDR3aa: CASTLGGGSTEAFF; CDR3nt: TGTGCCAGCACCCTCGGGGGGGGTAGCACTGAAGCTTTCTTT
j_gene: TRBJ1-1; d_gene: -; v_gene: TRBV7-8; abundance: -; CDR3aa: CASSLPSTGSNTEAFF; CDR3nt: TGTGCCAGCAGCTTACCGTCGACAGGATCGAACACTGAAGCTTTCTTT
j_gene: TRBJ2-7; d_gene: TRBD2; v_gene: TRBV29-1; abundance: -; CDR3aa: CSFSGGAYEQYF; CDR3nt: TGCAGCTTTAGCGGGGGGGCCTACGAGCAGTACTTC
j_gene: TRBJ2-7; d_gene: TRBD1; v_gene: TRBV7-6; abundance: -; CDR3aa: CASSYGTGSYEQYF; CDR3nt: TGTGCCAGCAGCTACGGGACAGGCTCCTACGAGCAGTACTTC
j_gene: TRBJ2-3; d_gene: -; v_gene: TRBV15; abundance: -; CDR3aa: CATSSGGSTDTQYF; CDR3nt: TGTGCCACCAGCAGCGGGGGCAGCACAGATACGCAGTATTTT
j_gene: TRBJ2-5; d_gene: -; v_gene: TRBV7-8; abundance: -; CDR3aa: CASSARTEETQYF; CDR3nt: TGTGCCAGCAGCGCCCGGACTGAAGAGACCCAGTACTTC
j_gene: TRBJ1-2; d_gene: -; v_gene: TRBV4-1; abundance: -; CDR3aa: CASSQAGYRNGYTF; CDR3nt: TGCGCCAGCAGCCAGGCGGGGTATAGGAATGGCTACACCTTC
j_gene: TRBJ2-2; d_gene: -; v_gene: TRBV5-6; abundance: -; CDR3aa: CASSLEGGTGELFF; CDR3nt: TGTGCCAGCAGCTTGGAGGGGGGAACCGGGGAGCTGTTTTTT
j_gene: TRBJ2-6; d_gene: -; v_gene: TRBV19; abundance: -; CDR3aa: CASRTGTPDGANVLTF; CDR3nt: TGTGCCAGTAGAACCGGGACACCCGACGGGGCCAACGTCCTGACTTTC
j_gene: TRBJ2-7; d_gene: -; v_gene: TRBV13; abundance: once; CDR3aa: CASTPSGRSYEQYF; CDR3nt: TGTGCCAGCACTCCGAGCGGGCGCTCCTACGAGCAGTACTTC
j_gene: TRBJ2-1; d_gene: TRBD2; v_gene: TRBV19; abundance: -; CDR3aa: CASRKFWVWRRGVYNEQFF; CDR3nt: TGTGCCAGTAGAAAATTTTGGGTTTGGAGGCGGGGGGTTTACAATGAGCAGTTCTTC
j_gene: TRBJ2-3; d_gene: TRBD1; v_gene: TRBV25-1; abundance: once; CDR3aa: CASSDWTGGTDTQYF; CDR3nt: TGTGCCAGCAGTGACTGGACAGGGGGGACAGATACGCAGTATTTT
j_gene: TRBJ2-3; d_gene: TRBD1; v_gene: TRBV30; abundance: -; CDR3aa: CAWSEGQGGLDTQYF; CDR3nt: TGTGCCTGGAGCGAGGGACAGGGGGGTTTGGATACGCAGTATTTT
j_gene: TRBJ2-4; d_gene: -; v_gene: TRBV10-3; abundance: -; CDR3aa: CATTGDGIQYF; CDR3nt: TGTGCCACGACAGGTGATGGGATTCAGTACTTC
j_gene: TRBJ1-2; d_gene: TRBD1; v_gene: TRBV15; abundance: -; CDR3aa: CATSSRDRRNYGYTF; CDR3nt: TGTGCCACCAGCAGCCGGGACAGACGTAACTATGGCTACACCTTC
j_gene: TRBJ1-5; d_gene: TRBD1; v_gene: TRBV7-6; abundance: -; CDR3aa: CASSLGQGNQPQHF; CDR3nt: TGTGCCAGCAGCTTGGGACAGGGGAATCAGCCCCAGCATTTT
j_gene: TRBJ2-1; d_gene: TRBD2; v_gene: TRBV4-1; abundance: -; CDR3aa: CASSLRLAGHNEQFF; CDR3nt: TGCGCCAGCAGCCTGCGACTAGCGGGACACAATGAGCAGTTCTTC
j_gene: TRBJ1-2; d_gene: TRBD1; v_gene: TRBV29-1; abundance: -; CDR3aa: CSVVGTESDTF; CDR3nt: TGCAGCGTTGTTGGGACAGAATCTGACACCTTC
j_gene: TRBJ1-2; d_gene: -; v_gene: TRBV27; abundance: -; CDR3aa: CASSFSQGYGYTF; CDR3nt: TGTGCCAGCAGTTTTTCGCAGGGGTATGGCTACACCTTC
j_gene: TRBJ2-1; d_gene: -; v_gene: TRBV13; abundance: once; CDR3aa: CASRSRDLGNEQFF; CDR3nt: TGTGCCAGCAGATCCCGGGACTTAGGCAATGAGCAGTTCTTC
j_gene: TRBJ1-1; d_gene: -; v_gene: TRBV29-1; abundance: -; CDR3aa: CSVDEGNTEAFF; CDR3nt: TGCAGCGTTGATGAGGGGAACACTGAAGCTTTCTTT
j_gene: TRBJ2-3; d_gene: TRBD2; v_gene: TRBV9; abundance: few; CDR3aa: CASSESGTSADTQYF; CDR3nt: TGTGCCAGCAGCGAGAGCGGGACTAGCGCAGATACGCAGTATTTT
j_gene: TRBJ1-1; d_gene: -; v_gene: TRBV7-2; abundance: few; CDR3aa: CASSSTLGDTEAFF; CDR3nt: TGTGCCAGCAGCTCCACCTTGGGGGACACTGAAGCTTTCTTT
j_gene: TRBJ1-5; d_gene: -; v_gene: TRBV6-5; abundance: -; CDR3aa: CASSAGASNQPQHF; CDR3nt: TGTGCCAGCAGTGCCGGGGCGAGCAATCAGCCCCAGCATTTT
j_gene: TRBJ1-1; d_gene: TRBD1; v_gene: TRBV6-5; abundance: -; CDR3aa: CASSPQGAGTEAFF; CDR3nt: TGTGCCAGCAGCCCCCAGGGGGCTGGCACTGAAGCTTTCTTT
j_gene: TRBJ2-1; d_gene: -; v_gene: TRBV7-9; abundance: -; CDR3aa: CASSQSPGNEQFF; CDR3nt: TGTGCCAGCAGTCAGAGCCCGGGTAATGAGCAGTTCTTC
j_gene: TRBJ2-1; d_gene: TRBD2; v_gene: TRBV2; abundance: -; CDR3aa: CASRATSGGYNEQFF; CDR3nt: TGTGCCAGCCGAGCGACTAGCGGGGGATACAATGAGCAGTTCTTC
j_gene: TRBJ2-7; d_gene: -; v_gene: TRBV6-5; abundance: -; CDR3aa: CASKSGYEQYF; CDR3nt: TGTGCCAGCAAGTCAGGCTACGAGCAGTACTTC
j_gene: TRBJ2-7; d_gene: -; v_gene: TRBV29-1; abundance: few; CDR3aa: CSVEGNEQYF; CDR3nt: TGCAGCGTTGAGGGGAACGAGCAGTACTTC
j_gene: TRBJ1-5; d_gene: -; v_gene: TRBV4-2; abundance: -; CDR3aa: CASSPGALEPQHF; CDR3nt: TGTGCCAGCAGCCCCGGTGCTCTGGAGCCCCAGCATTTT
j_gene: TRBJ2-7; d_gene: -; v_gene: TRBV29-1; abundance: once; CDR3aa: CSARGGDSYEQYF; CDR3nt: TGCAGCGCCCGGGGTGGAGACTCCTACGAGCAGTACTTC
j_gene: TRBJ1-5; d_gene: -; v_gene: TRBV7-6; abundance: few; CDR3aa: CASSLGQGVQPQHF; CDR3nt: TGTGCCAGCAGCTTAGGGCAGGGCGTCCAGCCCCAGCATTTT
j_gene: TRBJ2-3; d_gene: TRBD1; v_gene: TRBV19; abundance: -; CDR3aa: CASSIQDRGTDTQYF; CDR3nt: TGTGCCAGTAGTATCCAGGACAGGGGCACAGATACGCAGTATTTT
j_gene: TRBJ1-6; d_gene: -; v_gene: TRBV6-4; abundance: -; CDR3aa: CASSDSQSNNSPLHF; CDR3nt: TGTGCCAGCAGTGACTCGCAGTCTAATAATTCACCCCTCCACTTT
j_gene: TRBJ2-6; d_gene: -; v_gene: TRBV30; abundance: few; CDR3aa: CAWSAGSGANVLTF; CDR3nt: TGTGCCTGGAGCGCAGGCTCTGGGGCCAACGTCCTGACTTTC
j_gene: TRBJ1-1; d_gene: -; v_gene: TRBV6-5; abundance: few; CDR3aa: CASKKTVNTEAFF; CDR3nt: TGTGCCAGCAAGAAGACGGTAAACACTGAAGCTTTCTTT
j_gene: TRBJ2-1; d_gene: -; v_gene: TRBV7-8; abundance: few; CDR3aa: CASSLGVSKREQFF; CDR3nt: TGTGCCAGCAGCTTAGGTGTATCCAAACGTGAGCAGTTCTTC
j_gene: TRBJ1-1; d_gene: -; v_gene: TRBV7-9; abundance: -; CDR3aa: CASSSSYRQGRGTEAFF; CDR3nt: TGTGCCAGCAGCTCTAGTTACCGTCAGGGTCGGGGCACTGAAGCTTTCTTT
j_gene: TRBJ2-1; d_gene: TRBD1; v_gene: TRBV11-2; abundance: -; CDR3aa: CASSSPGQNNEQFF; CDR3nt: TGTGCCAGCAGCTCCCCGGGACAGAACAATGAGCAGTTCTTC
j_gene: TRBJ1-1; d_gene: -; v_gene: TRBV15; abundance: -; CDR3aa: CATSTPRGNTEAFF; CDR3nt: TGTGCCACCAGCACCCCCCGGGGGAACACTGAAGCTTTCTTT
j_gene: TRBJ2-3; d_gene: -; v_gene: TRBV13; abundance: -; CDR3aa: CASSLFADTQYF; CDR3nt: TGTGCCAGCAGCTTATTCGCAGATACGCAGTATTTT
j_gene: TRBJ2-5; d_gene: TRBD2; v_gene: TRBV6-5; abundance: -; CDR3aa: CASSYLAGGQETQYF; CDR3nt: TGTGCCAGCAGTTACCTAGCGGGGGGGCAAGAGACCCAGTACTTC
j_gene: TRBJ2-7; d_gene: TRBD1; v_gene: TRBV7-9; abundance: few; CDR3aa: CASSGGQGSYEQYF; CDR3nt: TGTGCCAGCAGCGGGGGACAGGGATCCTACGAGCAGTACTTC
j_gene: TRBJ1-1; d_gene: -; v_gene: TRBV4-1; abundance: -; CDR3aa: CASSDGQKNTEAFF; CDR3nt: TGTGCCAGCAGCGATGGACAGAAGAACACTGAAGCTTTCTTT
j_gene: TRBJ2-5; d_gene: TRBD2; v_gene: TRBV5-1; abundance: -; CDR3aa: CASSLVKAGDIRQETQYF; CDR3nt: TGCGCCAGCAGCTTGGTGAAGGCGGGGGATATCCGTCAAGAGACCCAGTACTTC
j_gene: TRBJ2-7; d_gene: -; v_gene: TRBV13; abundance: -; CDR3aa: CASSLGRDYEQYF; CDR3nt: TGTGCCAGCAGCTTAGGACGAGACTACGAGCAGTACTTC
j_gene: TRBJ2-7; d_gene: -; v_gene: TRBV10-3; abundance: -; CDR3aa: CAISESIGYEQYF; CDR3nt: TGTGCCATCAGTGAGTCGATAGGCTACGAGCAGTACTTC
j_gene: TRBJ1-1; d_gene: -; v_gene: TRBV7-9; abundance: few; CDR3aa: CASRPLTEAFF; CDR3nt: TGTGCCAGCCGACCGTTGACTGAAGCTTTCTTT
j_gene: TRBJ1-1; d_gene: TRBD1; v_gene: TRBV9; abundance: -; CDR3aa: CASSLWTGENTEAFF; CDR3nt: TGTGCCAGCAGCCTCTGGACAGGGGAGAACACTGAAGCTTTCTTT
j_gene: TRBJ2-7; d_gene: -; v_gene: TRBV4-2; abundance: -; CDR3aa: CASSQGSYEQYF; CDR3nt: TGTGCCAGCAGCCAAGGTAGCTACGAGCAGTACTTC
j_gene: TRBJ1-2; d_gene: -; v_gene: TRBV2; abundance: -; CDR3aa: CASSGARIGYTF; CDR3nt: TGTGCCAGCAGTGGGGCGCGCATAGGCTACACCTTC